This TCR beta chain derives from a study of cytomegalovirus exposure and HLA in healthy donors. Study-wide results and caveats: About 87% or about 30% of the time was how often most TCR beta V segments were productive, according to an earlier analysis. Follow-up analysis seemed to connect common viral pathogens with several of the most significant clusters identified. In vitro data verified three CMV-associated chains as specific for CMV antigens.

In the case of this clone: What it recognizes is unknown.

Trimming took 5 bases from V and 1 from J; bases not matched to a gene: 2. CDR1 is SEHNR and CDR2 is FQNEAQ in the germline V gene (reference sequence). CDR3 length: 14 amino acids. 60 Vbeta and 13 Jbeta primers were used in PCR. Repertoires were generated with immunoSEQ multiplex PCR, while TCRdb's copy carries only in-frame clones and drops some. The sample comprises 150,000 to 200,000 clones, around 85% of which are singletons, and approximately 1.3% rests with the top ten. Material for sequencing was PBMCs. The chain links TRBV7-9 to TRBJ1-1, with 9 bases identical to TRBD1. This TCR derives from a man over 45 in good health and CMV-seropositive. The CDR3 nucleotides are TGTGCCAGCAGCCCGGGACAGGGGAACACTGAAGCTTTCTTT. Its protein is CASSPGQGNTEAFF.